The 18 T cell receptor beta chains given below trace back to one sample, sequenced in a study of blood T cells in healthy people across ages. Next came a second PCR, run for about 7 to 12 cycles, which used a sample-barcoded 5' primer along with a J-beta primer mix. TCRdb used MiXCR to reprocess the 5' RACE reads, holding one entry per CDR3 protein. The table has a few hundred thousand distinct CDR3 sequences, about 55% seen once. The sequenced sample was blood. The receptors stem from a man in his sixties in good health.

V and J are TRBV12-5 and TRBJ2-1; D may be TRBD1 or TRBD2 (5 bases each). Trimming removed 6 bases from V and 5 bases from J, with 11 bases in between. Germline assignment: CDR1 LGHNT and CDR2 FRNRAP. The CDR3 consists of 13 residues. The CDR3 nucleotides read TGTGCTAGTGGCCGGGACGGAGACAATGAGCAGTTCTTC. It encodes CASGRDGDNEQFF.

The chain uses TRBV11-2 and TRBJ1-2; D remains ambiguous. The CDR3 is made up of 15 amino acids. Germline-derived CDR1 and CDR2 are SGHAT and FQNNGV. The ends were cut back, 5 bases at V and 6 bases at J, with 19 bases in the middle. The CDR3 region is CASSVNPLPLDGYTF. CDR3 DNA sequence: TGTGCCAGCAGCGTAAATCCGCTTCCCCTGGATGGCTACACCTTC.

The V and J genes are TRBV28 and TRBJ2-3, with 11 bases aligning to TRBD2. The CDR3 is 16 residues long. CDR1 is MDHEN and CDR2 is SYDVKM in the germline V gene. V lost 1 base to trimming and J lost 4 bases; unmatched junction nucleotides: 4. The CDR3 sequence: CASSLFTSGSADTQYF. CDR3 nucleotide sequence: TGTGCCAGCAGTTTATTCACTAGCGGGAGTGCAGATACGCAGTATTTT.

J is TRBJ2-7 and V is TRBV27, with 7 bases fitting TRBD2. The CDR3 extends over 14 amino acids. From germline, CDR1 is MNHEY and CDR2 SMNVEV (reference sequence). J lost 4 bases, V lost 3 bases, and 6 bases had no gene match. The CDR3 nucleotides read TGTGCCAGCAGTTTTCCAGCGGGGTTTTACGAGCAGTACTTC. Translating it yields CASSFPAGFYEQYF.

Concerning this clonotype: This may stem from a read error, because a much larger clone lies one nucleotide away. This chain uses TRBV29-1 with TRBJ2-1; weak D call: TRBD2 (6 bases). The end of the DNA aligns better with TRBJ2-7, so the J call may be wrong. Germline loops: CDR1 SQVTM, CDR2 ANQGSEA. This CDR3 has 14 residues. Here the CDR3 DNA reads TGCAGCGTATTACGCGGGACGCCCAACAATGAGCAGTACTTC. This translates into CSVLRGTPNNEQYF.

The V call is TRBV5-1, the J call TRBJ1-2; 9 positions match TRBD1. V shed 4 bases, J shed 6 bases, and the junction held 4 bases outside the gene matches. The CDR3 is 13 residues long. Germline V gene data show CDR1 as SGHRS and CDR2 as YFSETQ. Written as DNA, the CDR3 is TGCGCCAGCAGCGTGCGGACAGGGGATGGCTACACCTTC. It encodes CASSVRTGDGYTF.

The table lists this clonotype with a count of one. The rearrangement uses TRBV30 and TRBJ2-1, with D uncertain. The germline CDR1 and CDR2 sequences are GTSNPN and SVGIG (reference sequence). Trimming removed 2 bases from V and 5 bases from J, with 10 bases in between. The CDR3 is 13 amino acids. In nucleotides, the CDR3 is TGTGCCTGGAGTCTTAGGCAGGACAATGAGCAGTTCTTC. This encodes CAWSLRQDNEQFF.

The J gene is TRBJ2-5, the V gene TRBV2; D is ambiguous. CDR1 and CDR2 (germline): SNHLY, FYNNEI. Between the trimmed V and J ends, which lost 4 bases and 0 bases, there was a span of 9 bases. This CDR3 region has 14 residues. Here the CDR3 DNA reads TGTGCCAGCAGTGTAGTTGGGAACCAAGAGACCCAGTACTTC. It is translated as CASSVVGNQETQYF. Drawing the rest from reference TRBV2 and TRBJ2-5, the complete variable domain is EPEVTQTPSHQVTQMGQEVILRCVPISNHLYFYWYRQILGQKVEFLVSFYNNEISEKSEIFDDQFSVERPDGSNFTLKIRSTKLEDSAMYFCASSVVGNQETQYFGPGTRLLVL.

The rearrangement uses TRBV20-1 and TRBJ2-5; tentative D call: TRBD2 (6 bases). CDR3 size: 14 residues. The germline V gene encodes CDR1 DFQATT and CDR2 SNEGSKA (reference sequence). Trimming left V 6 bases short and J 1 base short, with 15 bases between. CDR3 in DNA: TGCAGTGCCCTCCCCCGGACTACCCAAGAGACCCAGTACTTC. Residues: CSALPRTTQETQYF.

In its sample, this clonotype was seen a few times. The CDR3 DNA reads TGTGCCAGCAGCCCTAGCGGGAGGGGTGGGGAGACCCAGTACTTC. It is translated as CASSPSGRGGETQYF. V gene TRBV6-5 combines with J gene TRBJ2-5, with TRBD2 identical over 12 bases. The CDR3 length is 15 residues. V was clipped by 6 bases and J by 5 bases; unmatched bases: 7. Germline CDR1 reads MNHEY; CDR2 reads SVGAGI.

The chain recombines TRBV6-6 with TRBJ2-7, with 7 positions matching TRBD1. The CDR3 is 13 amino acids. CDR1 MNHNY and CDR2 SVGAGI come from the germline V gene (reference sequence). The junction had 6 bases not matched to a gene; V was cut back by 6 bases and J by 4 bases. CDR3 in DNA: TGTGCCAGCAGACACAGGGGCAGGTACGAGCAGTACTTC. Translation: CASRHRGRYEQYF.

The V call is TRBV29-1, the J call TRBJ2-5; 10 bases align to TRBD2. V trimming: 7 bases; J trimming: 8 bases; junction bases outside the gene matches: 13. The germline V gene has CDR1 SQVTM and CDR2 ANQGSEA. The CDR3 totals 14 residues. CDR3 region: CSARTGLAVPTQYF. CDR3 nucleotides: TGCAGCGCCCGGACAGGACTAGCGGTCCCTACCCAGTACTTC.

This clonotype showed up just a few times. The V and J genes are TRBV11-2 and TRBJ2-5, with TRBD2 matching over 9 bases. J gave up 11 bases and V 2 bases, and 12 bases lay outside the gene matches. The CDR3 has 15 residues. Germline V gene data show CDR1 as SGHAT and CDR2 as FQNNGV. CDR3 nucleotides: TGTGCCAGCAGCTTATCGCGGGGGGGATTCAATGAGCAGTACTTC. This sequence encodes CASSLSRGGFNEQYF.

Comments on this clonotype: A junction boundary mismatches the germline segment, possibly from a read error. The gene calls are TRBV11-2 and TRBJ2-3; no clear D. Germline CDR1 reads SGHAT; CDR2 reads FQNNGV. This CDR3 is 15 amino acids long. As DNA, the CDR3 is TGTGCCAGCAGCTCCAGCAGGCTGACCACAGATACGCGGTATTTT. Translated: CASSSSRLTTDTRYF.

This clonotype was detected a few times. The CDR3 protein is CASSFAGTGRGYGYTF. As DNA, the CDR3 is TGTGCCAGCAGTTTCGCAGGGACGGGGAGGGGCTATGGCTACACCTTC. V usage is TRBV28 and J usage is TRBJ1-2, with D perhaps matching TRBD1 (5 bases). V was cut by 3 bases and J by 4 bases, with 18 bases left in between. Germline CDR1 is MDHEN and CDR2 is SYDVKM. CDR3 length: 16 residues.

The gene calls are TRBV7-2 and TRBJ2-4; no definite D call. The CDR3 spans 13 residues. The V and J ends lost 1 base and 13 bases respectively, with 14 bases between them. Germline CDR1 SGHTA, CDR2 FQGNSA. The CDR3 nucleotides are TGTGCCAGCAGCTTAGGCAGGAATACTGAGCAGTACTTC. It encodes CASSLGRNTEQYF. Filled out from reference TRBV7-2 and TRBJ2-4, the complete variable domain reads GAGVSQSPSNKVTEKGKDVELRCDPISGHTALYWYRQSLGQGLEFLIYFQGNSAPDKSGLPSDRFSAERTGGSVSTLTIQRTQQEDSAVYLCASSLGRNTEQYFGAGTRLSVL.

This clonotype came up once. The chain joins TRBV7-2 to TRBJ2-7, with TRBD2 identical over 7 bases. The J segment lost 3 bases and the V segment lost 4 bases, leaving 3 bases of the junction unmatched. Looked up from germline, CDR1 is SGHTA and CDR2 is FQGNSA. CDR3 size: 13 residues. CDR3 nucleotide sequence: TGTGCCAGCAGCTGGACTAGAATCTACGAGCAGTACTTC. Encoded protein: CASSWTRIYEQYF.

The CDR3 loop reads CASSQTPGQAYGYTF. The CDR3 nucleotides read TGCGCCAGCAGCCAAACCCCGGGACAGGCCTATGGCTACACCTTC. The chain combines TRBV4-3 with TRBJ1-2; 8 positions agree with TRBD1. From germline, CDR1 is LGHNA and CDR2 YSLEER. The V and J ends lost 2 bases and 4 bases, in that order; junction bases with no gene match: 6. This CDR3 spans 15 amino acids.